This TCR beta chain was identified during a study of cytomegalovirus exposure and HLA in healthy donors. For the study at large: Of over 350 genotyped donors, 75% to 90% grouped in the Caucasian-associated ancestry cluster.

Concerning this clone: Its antigen is not known.

Use of 60 Vbeta and 13 Jbeta primers characterized the PCR. Measured with immunoSEQ multiplex PCR; TCRdb has only the in-frame clones, and not every one. The table lists about 190,000 clones, about 77% of them singletons. The study, taken as a whole, reports: About 87% or about 30% of the time was how often most TCR beta V segments were productive, according to an earlier analysis. A later analysis showed that HLA-associated TCR beta chains had undergone more clonal expansion than equally common others. Later analysis suggested links between common viral pathogens and several top significant clusters.

The V and J ends lost 0 bases and 7 bases respectively, with 13 bases between them. Germline V gene lookup returns CDR1 MNHEY and CDR2 SVGAGI. The CDR3 is 14 amino acids. This TCR derives from a man aged 25-40 years in good health and CMV-seropositive. Material: PBMCs. The V gene is TRBV6-5, the J gene TRBJ2-7, with D hard to call. This CDR3 reads CASSYSPGSREQYF. The CDR3, as DNA: TGTGCCAGCAGTTACTCCCCGGGTTCGAGAGAGCAGTACTTC.